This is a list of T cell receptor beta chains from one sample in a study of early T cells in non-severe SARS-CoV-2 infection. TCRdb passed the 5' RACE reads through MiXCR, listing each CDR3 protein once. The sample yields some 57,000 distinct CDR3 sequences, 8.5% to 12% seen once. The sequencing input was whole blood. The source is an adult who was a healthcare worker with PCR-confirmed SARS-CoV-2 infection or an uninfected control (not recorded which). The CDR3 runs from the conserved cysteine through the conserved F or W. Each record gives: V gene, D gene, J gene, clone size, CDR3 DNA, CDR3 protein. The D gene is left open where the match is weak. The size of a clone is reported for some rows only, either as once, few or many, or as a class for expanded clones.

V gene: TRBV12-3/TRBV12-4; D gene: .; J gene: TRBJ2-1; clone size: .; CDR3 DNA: TGTGCCAGCAGTTTGGAACAGGACGGGGAGCAGTTCTTC; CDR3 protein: CASSLEQDGEQFF
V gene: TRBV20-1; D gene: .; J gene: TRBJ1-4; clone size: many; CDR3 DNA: TGCAGTGCTAAAGACAAGAATGAAAAACTGTTTTTT; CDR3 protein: CSAKDKNEKLFF
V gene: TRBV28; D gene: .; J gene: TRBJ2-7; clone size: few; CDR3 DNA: TGTGCCAGCAGTTTAGGGCGGACGAAAGAGCAGTACTTC; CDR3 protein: CASSLGRTKEQYF
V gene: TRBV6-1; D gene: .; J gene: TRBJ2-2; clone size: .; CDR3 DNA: TGTGCCACCCCGGGGCCCGGGGAGCTGTTTTTT; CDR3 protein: CATPGPGELFF
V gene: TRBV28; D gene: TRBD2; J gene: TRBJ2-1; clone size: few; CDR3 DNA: TGTGCCAGCAGTCCTCCTAGCGGTGAGCAGTTCTTC; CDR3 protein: CASSPPSGEQFF
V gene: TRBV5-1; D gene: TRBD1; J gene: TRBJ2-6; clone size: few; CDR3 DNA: TGCGCCAGCAAGGACAGGGATACCTCTGGGGCCAACGTCCTGACTTTC; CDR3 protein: CASKDRDTSGANVLTF
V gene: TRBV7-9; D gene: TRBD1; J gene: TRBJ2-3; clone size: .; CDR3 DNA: TGTGCCAGCAGCTTAAGGACAGGGGGGAGGACAGATACGCAGTATTTT; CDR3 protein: CASSLRTGGRTDTQYF
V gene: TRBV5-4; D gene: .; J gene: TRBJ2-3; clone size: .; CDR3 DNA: TGTGCCAGCAGCTCAGCTACGTACGCTAGCACAGATACGCAGTATTTT; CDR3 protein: CASSSATYASTDTQYF
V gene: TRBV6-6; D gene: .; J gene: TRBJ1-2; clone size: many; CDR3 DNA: TGTGCCAGCACAAGTCGGCAGGACTACTATGGCTACACCTTC; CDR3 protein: CASTSRQDYYGYTF
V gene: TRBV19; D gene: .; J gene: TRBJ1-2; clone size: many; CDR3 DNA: TGTGCCAGTAGTCCCCTGGCAGTAACCTATGGCTACACCTTC; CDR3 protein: CASSPLAVTYGYTF
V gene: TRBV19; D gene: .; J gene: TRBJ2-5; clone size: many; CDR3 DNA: TGTGCCAGTATCGAGTTGCAGGAGACCCAGTACTTC; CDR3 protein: CASIELQETQYF
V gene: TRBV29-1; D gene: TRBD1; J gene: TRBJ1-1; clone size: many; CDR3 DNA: TGCAGCATACCGGGACAGGGGAACACTGAAGCTTTCTTT; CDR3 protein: CSIPGQGNTEAFF
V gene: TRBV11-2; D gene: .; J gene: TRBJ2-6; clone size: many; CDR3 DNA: TGTGCCAGCAGCTCCACAGGGTCAGACTCTGGGGCCAACGTCCTGACTTTC; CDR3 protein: CASSSTGSDSGANVLTF
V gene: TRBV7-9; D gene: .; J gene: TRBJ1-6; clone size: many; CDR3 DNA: TGTGCCAGCAGCTCCCTGGGGTCACCCCTCCACTTT; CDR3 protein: CASSSLGSPLHF
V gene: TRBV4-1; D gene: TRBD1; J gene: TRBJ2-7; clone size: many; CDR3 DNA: TGCGCCAGCAGCCAAGATCCGGGACAGGGGGCGGGCGAGCAGTACTTC; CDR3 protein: CASSQDPGQGAGEQYF
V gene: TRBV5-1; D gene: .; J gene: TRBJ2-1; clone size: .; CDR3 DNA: TGCGCCAGCAGCCCCGAGGCCCACCTAGGGGATGAGCAGTTCTTC; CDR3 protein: CASSPEAHLGDEQFF
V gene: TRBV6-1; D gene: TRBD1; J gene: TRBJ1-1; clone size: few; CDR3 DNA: TGTGCCAGCAGGTGGGACAGGGGAGGCACTGAAGCTTTCTTT; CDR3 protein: CASRWDRGGTEAFF
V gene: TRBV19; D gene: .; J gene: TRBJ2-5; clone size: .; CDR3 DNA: TGTGCCAGTAGTATCGACGGATCAGGGACCCAGTACTTC; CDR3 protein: CASSIDGSGTQYF
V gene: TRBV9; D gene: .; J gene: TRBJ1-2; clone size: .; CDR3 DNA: TGTGCCAGCAGCAAGCAGGGTTACTATGGCTACACCTTC; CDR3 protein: CASSKQGYYGYTF
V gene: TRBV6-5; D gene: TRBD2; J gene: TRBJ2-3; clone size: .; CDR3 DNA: TGTGCCAGCAGAGCACTAGCGGGGGGGCAGGATACGCAGTATTTT; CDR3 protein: CASRALAGGQDTQYF
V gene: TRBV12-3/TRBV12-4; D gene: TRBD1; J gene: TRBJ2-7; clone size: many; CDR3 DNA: TGTGCCAGCAGATTGGGACAGAGCCTTGACTTC; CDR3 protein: CASRLGQSLDF
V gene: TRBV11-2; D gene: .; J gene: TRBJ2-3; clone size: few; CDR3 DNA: TGTGCCAGCAGCCAATTTCCGGGACACCGCACAGATACGCAGTATTTT; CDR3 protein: CASSQFPGHRTDTQYF
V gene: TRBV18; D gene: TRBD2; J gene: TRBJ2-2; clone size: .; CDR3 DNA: TGTGCCAGCTCACCACCGGTCCTAGCGGGCCTCACCGGGGAGCTGTTTTTT; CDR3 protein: CASSPPVLAGLTGELFF
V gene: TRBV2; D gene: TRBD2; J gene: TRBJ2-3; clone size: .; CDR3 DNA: TGTGCCAGCAGTGGGACTAGCGGGGGTCTAGATACGCAGTATTTT; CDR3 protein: CASSGTSGGLDTQYF
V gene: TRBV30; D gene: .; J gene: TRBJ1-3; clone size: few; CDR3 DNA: TGTGCCTGGAGTTTTTTCTCTGGAAACACCATATATTTT; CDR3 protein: CAWSFFSGNTIYF
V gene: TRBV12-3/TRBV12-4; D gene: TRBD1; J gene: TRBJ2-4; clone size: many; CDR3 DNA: TGTGCCAGCAGGAAACAGGGGACAAAAAACATTCAGTACTTC; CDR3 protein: CASRKQGTKNIQYF
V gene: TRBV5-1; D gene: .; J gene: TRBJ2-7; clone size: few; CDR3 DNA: TGCGCCAGCAGCTTGAAAGGGTACGAGCAGTACTTC; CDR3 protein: CASSLKGYEQYF
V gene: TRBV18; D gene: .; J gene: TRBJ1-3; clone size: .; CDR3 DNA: TGTGCCAGCTCACCCCCGACACGGGCATCAGGAAACACCATATATTTT; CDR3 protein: CASSPPTRASGNTIYF
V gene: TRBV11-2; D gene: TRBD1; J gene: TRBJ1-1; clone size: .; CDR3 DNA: TGTGCCAGCAGCCTGTGGACAGGAAAGAACACTGAAGCTTTCTTT; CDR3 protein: CASSLWTGKNTEAFF
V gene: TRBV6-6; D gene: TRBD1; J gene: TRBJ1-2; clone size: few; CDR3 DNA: TGTGCCAGCAGACGACAGGGGCGCTACTATGGCTACACCTTC; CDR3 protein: CASRRQGRYYGYTF
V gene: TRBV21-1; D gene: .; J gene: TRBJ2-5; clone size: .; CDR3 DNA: TGTGCCGCACCGACAGAACGAGAGACCCAGTACTTC; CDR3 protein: CAAPTERETQYF
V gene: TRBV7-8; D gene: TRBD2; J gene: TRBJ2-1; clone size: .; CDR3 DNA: TGTGCCAGCAGCTACAGAGAGGTACGGGCGGGAGGGCCGATCGGGCGGAATGAGCAGTTCTTC; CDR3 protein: CASSYREVRAGGPIGRNEQFF
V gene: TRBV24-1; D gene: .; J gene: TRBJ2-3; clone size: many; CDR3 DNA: TGTGCCACGGCTGCGGCAGATACGCAGTATTTT; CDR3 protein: CATAAADTQYF
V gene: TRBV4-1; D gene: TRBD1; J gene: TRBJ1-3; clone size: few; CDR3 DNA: TGCGCCAGCAGCCAAGGACAGGGACTCACTGGAAACACCATATATTTT; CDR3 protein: CASSQGQGLTGNTIYF
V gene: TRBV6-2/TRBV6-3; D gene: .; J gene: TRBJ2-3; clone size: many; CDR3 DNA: TGTGCCAGCAGCCGCCCCGGGAATACGCAGTATTTT; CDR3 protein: CASSRPGNTQYF
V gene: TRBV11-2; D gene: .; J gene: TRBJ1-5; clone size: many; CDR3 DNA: TGTGCCAGCAGCCCCCCCGGACGGAGCAATCAGCCCCAGCATTTT; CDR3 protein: CASSPPGRSNQPQHF
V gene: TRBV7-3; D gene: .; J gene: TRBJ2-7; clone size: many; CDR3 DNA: TGTGCCAGCAGCTTAACGTTCACACCGACCTACGAGCAGTACTTC; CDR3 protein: CASSLTFTPTYEQYF
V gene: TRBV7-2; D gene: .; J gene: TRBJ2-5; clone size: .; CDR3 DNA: TGTGCCAGCAGCTTATATGAGACCCAGTACTTC; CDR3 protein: CASSLYETQYF
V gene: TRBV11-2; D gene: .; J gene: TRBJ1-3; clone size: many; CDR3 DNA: TGTGCCAGCAGCGGAAGTCGTGGAAACACCATATATTTT; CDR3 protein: CASSGSRGNTIYF
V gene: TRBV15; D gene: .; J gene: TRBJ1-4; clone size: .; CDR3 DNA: TGTGCCACCAGCAGACGAAATGAAAAACTGTTTTTT; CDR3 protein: CATSRRNEKLFF
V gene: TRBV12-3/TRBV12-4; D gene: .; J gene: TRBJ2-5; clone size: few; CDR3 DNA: TGTGCCAGCAGTCAAGGACAGATCCAAGAGACCCAGTACTTC; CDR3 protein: CASSQGQIQETQYF
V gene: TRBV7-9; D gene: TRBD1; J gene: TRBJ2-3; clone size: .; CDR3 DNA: TGTGCCAGCAGCTTAGCTTTGCAGGGGGCTCGCACAGATACGCAGTATTTT; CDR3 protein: CASSLALQGARTDTQYF